This is a list of T cell receptor beta chains from one sample in a study of blood T cell repertoires in COVID-19. TCRdb's table, derived via immunoSEQ multiplex PCR, lists solely in-frame clones and lacks some. In the table there are approximately 670,000 clones, just under 90% of which are singletons. The sample taken for sequencing was peripheral blood. The receptors derive from a young woman with acute or convalescent COVID-19. The CDR3 runs from the conserved cysteine through the conserved F or W. The D gene is left open where the match is weak. Where a row states a size, it is once, few, many or the class of an expanded clone; other rows omit it.

j_gene: TRBJ1-1
d_gene: TRBD1
abundance: -
v_gene: TRBV2
CDR3aa: CASSDRQGASEAFF
CDR3nt: TGTGCCAGCAGTGACCGGCAGGGGGCTTCTGAAGCTTTCTTT

j_gene: TRBJ2-3
d_gene: -
abundance: few
v_gene: TRBV7-9
CDR3aa: CASSLAGPDTQYF
CDR3nt: TGTGCCAGCAGCTTAGCGGGGCCAGATACGCAGTATTTT

j_gene: TRBJ2-2
d_gene: -
abundance: -
v_gene: TRBV27
CDR3aa: CASSPRFIGELFF
CDR3nt: TGTGCCAGCAGTCCGAGGTTCATCGGGGAGCTGTTTTTT

j_gene: TRBJ1-4
d_gene: TRBD1
abundance: -
v_gene: TRBV5-1
CDR3aa: CASSLGDRGANEKLFF
CDR3nt: TGCGCCAGCAGCTTGGGGGACAGGGGAGCTAATGAAAAACTGTTTTTT

j_gene: TRBJ2-1
d_gene: -
abundance: -
v_gene: TRBV27
CDR3aa: CASSSPDISSSYNEQFF
CDR3nt: TGTGCCAGCAGTTCCCCGGACATCTCAAGCTCCTACAATGAGCAGTTCTTC

j_gene: TRBJ1-5
d_gene: TRBD1
abundance: -
v_gene: TRBV18
CDR3aa: CASSALQGERGYGQPQHF
CDR3nt: TGTGCCAGCTCAGCACTACAGGGGGAAAGGGGGTATGGGCAGCCCCAGCATTTT

j_gene: TRBJ1-6
d_gene: TRBD1
abundance: -
v_gene: TRBV2
CDR3aa: CASTRVGQFNSPLHF
CDR3nt: TGTGCCAGCACCCGTGTGGGACAGTTTAATTCACCCCTCCACTTT

j_gene: TRBJ1-2
d_gene: TRBD1
abundance: -
v_gene: TRBV6-5
CDR3aa: CASRGQNYGYTF
CDR3nt: TGTGCCAGCAGGGGACAGAACTATGGCTACACCTTC

j_gene: TRBJ1-1
d_gene: TRBD1
abundance: -
v_gene: TRBV2
CDR3aa: CASSLPDRGTVGNTEAFF
CDR3nt: TGTGCCAGCAGTCTCCCCGACAGGGGGACGGTGGGGAACACTGAAGCTTTCTTT

j_gene: TRBJ2-1
d_gene: -
abundance: -
v_gene: TRBV6-6
CDR3aa: CASSRWTEVNEQFF
CDR3nt: TGTGCCAGCAGTCGATGGACGGAGGTAAATGAGCAGTTCTTC

j_gene: TRBJ2-7
d_gene: -
abundance: -
v_gene: TRBV10-3
CDR3aa: CAISPTFPSSYEQYF
CDR3nt: TGTGCCATCAGCCCGACATTTCCCAGCTCCTACGAGCAGTACTTC

j_gene: TRBJ1-1
d_gene: -
abundance: -
v_gene: TRBV6-5
CDR3aa: CASQTVFYSEAFF
CDR3nt: TGTGCCAGCCAAACGGTTTTCTATTCTGAAGCTTTCTTT

j_gene: TRBJ2-3
d_gene: TRBD1
abundance: -
v_gene: TRBV6-5
CDR3aa: CASIDREFSDTQYF
CDR3nt: TGTGCCAGCATCGACAGGGAGTTTTCAGATACGCAGTATTTT

j_gene: TRBJ1-1
d_gene: TRBD1
abundance: once
v_gene: TRBV13
CDR3aa: CASSSGQGARTEAFF
CDR3nt: TGTGCCAGCAGCTCGGGACAGGGGGCGAGGACTGAAGCTTTCTTT

j_gene: TRBJ1-2
d_gene: -
abundance: -
v_gene: TRBV11-2
CDR3aa: CASSLGQGYGYTF
CDR3nt: TGTGCCAGCAGCTTAGGGCAGGGGTATGGCTACACCTTC

j_gene: TRBJ1-5
d_gene: -
abundance: once
v_gene: TRBV19
CDR3aa: CASRKGQISSNQPQHF
CDR3nt: TGTGCCAGTAGAAAGGGGCAGATTTCTAGCAATCAGCCCCAGCATTTT

j_gene: TRBJ1-3
d_gene: -
abundance: few
v_gene: TRBV30
CDR3aa: CAWEKGVSGNTIYF
CDR3nt: TGTGCCTGGGAAAAGGGGGTTTCTGGAAACACCATATATTTT

j_gene: TRBJ2-3
d_gene: TRBD1
abundance: -
v_gene: TRBV27
CDR3aa: CASSPQTGATDTQYF
CDR3nt: TGTGCCAGCAGCCCCCAGACAGGGGCCACAGATACGCAGTATTTT

j_gene: TRBJ1-5
d_gene: -
abundance: -
v_gene: TRBV30
CDR3aa: CAWSEGTNQPQHF
CDR3nt: TGTGCCTGGAGTGAAGGGACAAATCAGCCCCAGCATTTT

j_gene: TRBJ1-6
d_gene: -
abundance: -
v_gene: TRBV3-1/TRBV3-2
CDR3aa: CASSRTGLINSPLHF
CDR3nt: TGTGCCAGCAGCCGGACGGGACTGATTAATTCACCCCTCCACTTT

j_gene: TRBJ2-3
d_gene: TRBD1
abundance: -
v_gene: TRBV19
CDR3aa: CASQLGQGASDTQYF
CDR3nt: TGTGCCAGTCAGTTGGGACAGGGGGCGTCGGATACGCAGTATTTT

j_gene: TRBJ1-2
d_gene: TRBD1
abundance: -
v_gene: TRBV6-5
CDR3aa: CASSYGQGDGYTF
CDR3nt: TGTGCCAGCAGTTACGGACAGGGGGATGGCTACACCTTC

j_gene: TRBJ2-1
d_gene: -
abundance: -
v_gene: TRBV19
CDR3aa: CASSLDSYNEQFF
CDR3nt: TGTGCCAGTAGTCTCGACAGTTACAATGAGCAGTTCTTC

j_gene: TRBJ1-5
d_gene: -
abundance: -
v_gene: TRBV30
CDR3aa: CAWSVQSGYPNQPQHF
CDR3nt: TGTGCCTGGAGTGTACAAAGTGGTTATCCCAATCAGCCCCAGCATTTT

j_gene: TRBJ2-2
d_gene: -
abundance: -
v_gene: TRBV12-3/TRBV12-4
CDR3aa: CASSFPSGELFF
CDR3nt: TGTGCCAGCAGTTTTCCGAGCGGGGAGCTGTTTTTT

j_gene: TRBJ1-2
d_gene: -
abundance: once
v_gene: TRBV3-1/TRBV3-2
CDR3aa: CASRNLYGTYGYTF
CDR3nt: TGTGCCAGCAGGAACTTATACGGGACATATGGCTACACCTTC

j_gene: TRBJ2-7
d_gene: -
abundance: -
v_gene: TRBV21-1
CDR3aa: CASSSRQGAFEQYF
CDR3nt: TGTGCCAGCAGCTCTCGACAGGGGGCATTCGAGCAGTACTTC

j_gene: TRBJ1-1
d_gene: -
abundance: -
v_gene: TRBV5-4
CDR3aa: CASIEAPMNTEAFF
CDR3nt: TGTGCCAGCATCGAGGCCCCGATGAACACTGAAGCTTTCTTT

j_gene: TRBJ2-1
d_gene: -
abundance: -
v_gene: TRBV19
CDR3aa: CASSISGDGYNEQFF
CDR3nt: TGTGCCAGTAGTATATCAGGGGACGGTTACAATGAGCAGTTCTTC

j_gene: TRBJ2-7
d_gene: TRBD1
abundance: -
v_gene: TRBV4-2
CDR3aa: CASSQVTGTASVEQYF
CDR3nt: TGTGCCAGCAGCCAAGTGACCGGGACAGCGTCAGTCGAGCAGTACTTC

j_gene: TRBJ1-1
d_gene: -
abundance: -
v_gene: TRBV5-1
CDR3aa: CASSSQAGGLNTEAFF
CDR3nt: TGCGCCAGCAGCTCCCAGGCTGGGGGCCTGAACACTGAAGCTTTCTTT

j_gene: TRBJ1-4
d_gene: -
abundance: -
v_gene: TRBV7-2
CDR3aa: CASSLQGREKLFF
CDR3nt: TGTGCCAGCAGCTTGCAGGGTCGTGAAAAACTGTTTTTT

j_gene: TRBJ1-3
d_gene: -
abundance: -
v_gene: TRBV2
CDR3aa: CAISDSAIKSGNTIYF
CDR3nt: TGTGCCATCTCAGACAGCGCGATTAAATCTGGAAACACCATATATTTT

j_gene: TRBJ2-4
d_gene: -
abundance: -
v_gene: TRBV2
CDR3aa: CASRGLEGPNIQYF
CDR3nt: TGTGCCAGCAGAGGGCTGGAGGGACCAAACATTCAGTACTTC

j_gene: TRBJ1-1
d_gene: -
abundance: -
v_gene: TRBV7-3
CDR3aa: CASGLTGGSTEAFF
CDR3nt: TGTGCCAGCGGCTTAACGGGGGGAAGCACTGAAGCTTTCTTT

j_gene: TRBJ1-5
d_gene: -
abundance: -
v_gene: TRBV6-6
CDR3aa: CASSYKPGNNQPQHF
CDR3nt: TGTGCCAGCAGTTACAAGCCGGGGAACAATCAGCCCCAGCATTTT

j_gene: TRBJ1-4
d_gene: TRBD1
abundance: few
v_gene: TRBV5-4
CDR3aa: CASSSGQAPEKLFF
CDR3nt: TGTGCCAGCAGTTCGGGACAGGCTCCTGAAAAACTGTTTTTT

j_gene: TRBJ1-5
d_gene: -
abundance: -
v_gene: TRBV19
CDR3aa: CASTRKVGQPQHF
CDR3nt: TGTGCCAGTACCAGGAAAGTGGGTCAGCCCCAGCATTTT

j_gene: TRBJ2-7
d_gene: -
abundance: -
v_gene: TRBV5-1
CDR3aa: CASSLAGGNSYEQYF
CDR3nt: TGCGCCAGCAGCTTGGCAGGAGGAAACTCCTACGAGCAGTACTTC

j_gene: TRBJ2-2
d_gene: -
abundance: -
v_gene: TRBV10-1
CDR3aa: CASSELNRLPSTTGELFF
CDR3nt: TGCGCCAGCAGTGAGCTGAATAGACTCCCATCGACCACCGGGGAGCTGTTTTTT

j_gene: TRBJ2-7
d_gene: -
abundance: -
v_gene: TRBV4-2
CDR3aa: CASSQDLGSPYEQYF
CDR3nt: TGTGCCAGCAGCCAAGATCTGGGCAGCCCCTACGAGCAGTACTTC

j_gene: TRBJ1-2
d_gene: -
abundance: -
v_gene: TRBV7-9
CDR3aa: CASSLRGSVVDYGYTF
CDR3nt: TGTGCCAGCAGCTTAAGGGGTTCGGTTGTGGATTATGGCTACACCTTC

j_gene: TRBJ1-1
d_gene: TRBD1
abundance: -
v_gene: TRBV29-1
CDR3aa: CSVVRQGAVTEAFF
CDR3nt: TGCAGCGTGGTCCGACAGGGGGCCGTCACTGAAGCTTTCTTT

j_gene: TRBJ1-1
d_gene: -
abundance: -
v_gene: TRBV30
CDR3aa: CAWSYDGAEAFF
CDR3nt: TGTGCCTGGAGTTATGACGGGGCTGAAGCTTTCTTT

j_gene: TRBJ2-7
d_gene: TRBD1
abundance: -
v_gene: TRBV4-1
CDR3aa: CASSQGGTGSPYEQYF
CDR3nt: TGCGCCAGCAGCCAAGGTGGGACAGGGAGCCCCTACGAGCAGTACTTC

j_gene: TRBJ2-5
d_gene: -
abundance: -
v_gene: TRBV3-1/TRBV3-2
CDR3aa: CAVRGGGETQYF
CDR3nt: TGTGCCGTCCGCGGGGGCGGAGAGACCCAGTACTTC

j_gene: TRBJ2-7
d_gene: TRBD1
abundance: -
v_gene: TRBV5-4
CDR3aa: CASSLGSGGYEQYF
CDR3nt: TGTGCCAGCAGCTTGGGGTCAGGGGGCTACGAGCAGTACTTC

j_gene: TRBJ1-2
d_gene: -
abundance: -
v_gene: TRBV7-8
CDR3aa: CASSFDRPYGYTF
CDR3nt: TGTGCCAGCAGCTTCGACAGGCCCTATGGCTACACCTTC